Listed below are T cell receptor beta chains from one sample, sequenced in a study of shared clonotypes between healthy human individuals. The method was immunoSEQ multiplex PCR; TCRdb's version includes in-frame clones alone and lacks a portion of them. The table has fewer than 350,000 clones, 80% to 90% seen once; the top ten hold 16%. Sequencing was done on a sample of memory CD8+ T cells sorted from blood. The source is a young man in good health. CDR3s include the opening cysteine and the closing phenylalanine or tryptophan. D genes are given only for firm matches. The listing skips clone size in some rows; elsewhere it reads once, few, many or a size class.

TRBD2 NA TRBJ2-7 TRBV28 TGTGCCAGCAGTTCCGGGACTAGCGGGGGTCCTCAGTACTTC CASSSGTSGGPQYF
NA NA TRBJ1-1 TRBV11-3 TGTGCCAGCAGCTTAGGTGCTGAGACTTTCTTT CASSLGAETFF
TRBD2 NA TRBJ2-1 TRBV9 TGTGCCAGCAGCCTACGACTAGCGGGAGGGCCAGACAATGAGCAGTTCTTC CASSLRLAGGPDNEQFF
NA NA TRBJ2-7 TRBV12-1 TGTGCTAGCCGGGGGACAATCCCCTTAAAGCAGTACTTC CASRGTIPLKQYF
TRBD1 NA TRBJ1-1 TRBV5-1 TGCGCCAGCAGCGGAGATCCCGGGACAGCAAACACTGAAGCTTTCTTT CASSGDPGTANTEAFF
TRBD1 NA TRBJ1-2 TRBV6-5 TGTGCCAGCAGTTCCCCCACCACAGGGGGGGACTATGGCTACACCTTC CASSSPTTGGDYGYTF
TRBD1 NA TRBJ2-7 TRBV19 TGTGCCAGTAGTATGGACAGGGGTCACGAGCAGTACTTC CASSMDRGHEQYF
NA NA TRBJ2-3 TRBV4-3 TGCGCCAGCAGCCAAGGTGACCTAGCGTACCATAGCACAGATACGCAGTATTTT CASSQGDLAYHSTDTQYF
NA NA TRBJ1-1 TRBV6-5 TGTGCCAGCAGATCGGGTTTTACTGAAGCTTTCTTT CASRSGFTEAFF
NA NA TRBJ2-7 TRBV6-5 TGTGCCAGCAGTTACGGACTAACCTACGAGCAGTACTTC CASSYGLTYEQYF
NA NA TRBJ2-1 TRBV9 TGTGCCAGCAGCGTAGGCGGGATGGGGTCCTACAATGAGCAGTTCTTC CASSVGGMGSYNEQFF
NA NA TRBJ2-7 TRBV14 TGTGCCAGCAGCCAAGCTATTCGGGGGATTGACGAGCAGTACTTC CASSQAIRGIDEQYF
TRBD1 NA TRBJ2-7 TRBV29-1 TGCAGCGTTGACGGGACAGAAAGTAGACCCTACGAGCAGTACTTC CSVDGTESRPYEQYF
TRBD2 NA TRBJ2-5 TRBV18 TGTGCCAGCTCGTTTCTAGCGGGAGTGGATGAGACCCAGTACTTC CASSFLAGVDETQYF
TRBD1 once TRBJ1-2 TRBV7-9 TGTGCCAGCAGCTTAGCGCCCAGGGGGGGCGGCTACACCTTC CASSLAPRGGGYTF
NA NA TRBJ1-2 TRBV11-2 TGTGCCAGCAGCCAATTCTATGGCTACACCTTC CASSQFYGYTF
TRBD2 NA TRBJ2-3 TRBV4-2 TGTGCCAGCAGCCAACTAGCGGGGGATTGGGATACGCAGTATTTT CASSQLAGDWDTQYF
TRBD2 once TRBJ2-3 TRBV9 TGTGCCAGCTCAACTAGCGGGGTTAGCACAGATACGCAGTATTTT CASSTSGVSTDTQYF
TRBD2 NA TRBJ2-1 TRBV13 TGTGCCAGCAGGGGAAGCGGGAACTCCTACAATGAGCAGTTCTTC CASRGSGNSYNEQFF
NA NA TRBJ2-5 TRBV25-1 TGTGCCAGCAGTGAATTGGTGGGGCAGGGGAAAGAGACCCAGTACTTC CASSELVGQGKETQYF
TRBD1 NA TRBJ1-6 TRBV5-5 TGTGCCAGCAGCCGAGGACAGGTTAATTCACCCCTCCACTTT CASSRGQVNSPLHF